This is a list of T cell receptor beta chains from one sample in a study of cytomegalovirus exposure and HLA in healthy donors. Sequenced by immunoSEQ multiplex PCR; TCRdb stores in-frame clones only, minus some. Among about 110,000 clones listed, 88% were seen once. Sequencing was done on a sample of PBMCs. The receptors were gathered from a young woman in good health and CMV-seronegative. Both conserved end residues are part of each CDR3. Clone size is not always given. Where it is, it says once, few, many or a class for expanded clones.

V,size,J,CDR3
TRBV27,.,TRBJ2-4,CASSLRAGTGINIQYF
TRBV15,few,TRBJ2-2,CATSSQDRAHTGELFF
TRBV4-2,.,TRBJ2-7,CASSQTGSPYEQYF
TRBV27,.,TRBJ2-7,CASSFKNSKEEQYF
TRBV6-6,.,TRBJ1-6,CASRQDRERSPLHF
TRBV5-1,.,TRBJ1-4,CASRGQGVLNEKLFF
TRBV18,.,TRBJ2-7,CASSPPFAGVYEQYF
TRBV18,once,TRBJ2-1,CASSPTASYNEQFF
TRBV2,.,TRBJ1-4,CASQFRDRGGKLFF
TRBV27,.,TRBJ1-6,CASSAADSTYSPLHF
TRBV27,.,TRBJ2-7,CASSLYPGGSAPYEQYF
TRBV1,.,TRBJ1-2,CTSSHRKTRLSINYGYTF
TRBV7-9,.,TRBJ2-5,CASSLVRETQYF
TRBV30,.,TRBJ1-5,CAWREGGNQPQHF
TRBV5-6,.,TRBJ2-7,CASSLGLTYEQYF
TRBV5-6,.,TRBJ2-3,CASTNKRGRSETDTQYF
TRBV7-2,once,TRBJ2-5,CASSLAGGQETQYF
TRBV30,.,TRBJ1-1,CAWGRGNTEAFF